The next 27 T cell receptor beta chains were all read from a single sample in a study of cytomegalovirus exposure and HLA in healthy donors listed by TCRdb under 2017. The protocol used for the library was the immunoSEQ multiplex PCR assay. For the multiplex PCR, a mixture combining 60 forward primers for TCR Vbeta segments and 13 reverse primers for TCR Jbeta segments was used. In TCRdb, the immuneACCESS table is reduced to in-frame sequences with V and J assigned. These tables do not hold every clone; where another copy was compared, an unresolved V gene accounts for under half, and the others remain unexplained. The sample table holds 300,000 or so clones, of which just under 85% were seen once. The ten largest account for 1.5% to 2% of the sample. The specimen was PBMCs. These receptors all come from a middle-aged woman in good health and CMV-seropositive.

The chain joins TRBV27 to TRBJ1-5, with TRBD1 identical over 8 bases. The germline gives CDR1 MNHEY, CDR2 SMNVEV (reference sequence). The ends lost 4 bases at V and 2 bases at J; junction bases unmatched: 1. The CDR3 contains 14 residues. DNA for the CDR3: TGTGCCAGCAGTTCGACAGGGGGCAATCAGCCCCAGCATTTT. Translating it yields CASSSTGGNQPQHF.

This sequence joins TRBV5-4 and TRBJ2-5, with 12 bases fitting TRBD2. Germline values: CDR1 SGHNT, CDR2 YYREEE (reference sequence). CDR3 length equals 17 residues. V shed 3 bases and J 5 bases; nucleotides not matched to a gene: 11. The CDR3: CASSSVTSGRRAETQYF. In DNA, the CDR3 is TGTGCCAGCAGCTCAGTGACTAGCGGGAGACGGGCGGAGACCCAGTACTTC.

The V and J genes are TRBV18 and TRBJ2-7; 7 bases are a match to TRBD1. The CDR3 runs 14 residues. Germline V gives CDR1 KGHSH, CDR2 LQKENI. The junction had 7 bases not matched to a gene; V was cut back by 5 bases and J by 3 bases. Here the CDR3 reads CASSSSRDSYEQYF. The CDR3 DNA is TGTGCCAGCTCATCCAGCCGGGACAGCTACGAGCAGTACTTC. Using reference TRBV18 and TRBJ2-7 for the parts outside the CDR3, the full variable domain is NAGVMQNPRHLVRRRGQEARLRCSPMKGHSHVYWYRQLPEEGLKFMVYLQKENIIDESGMPKERFSAEFPKEGPSILRIQQVVRGDSAAYFCASSSSRDSYEQYFGPGTRLTVT.

The chain recombines TRBV28 with TRBJ2-2, with D perhaps TRBD1 (6 bases). There are 15 residues in the CDR3. Germline loops: CDR1 MDHEN, CDR2 SYDVKM. V was clipped by 7 bases and J by 3 bases, with 15 bases between them. The CDR3 loop reads CASIPGRGYTGELFF. In DNA, the CDR3 is TGTGCCAGCATCCCCGGCAGGGGCTACACCGGGGAGCTGTTTTTT. The full variable domain, with the rest looked up from reference TRBV28 and TRBJ2-2, is DVKVTQSSRYLVKRTGEKVFLECVQDMDHENMFWYRQDPGLGLRLIYFSYDVKMKEKGDIPEGYSVSREKKERFSLILESASTNQTSMYLCASIPGRGYTGELFFGEGSRLTVL.

CDR3 residues: CASSSTQGDGYTF. The DNA of the CDR3 is TGTGCCAGCAGCTCCACACAGGGCGACGGCTACACCTTC. The chain recombines TRBV7-9 with TRBJ1-2; D is possibly TRBD1 (6 bases). With 4 bases removed from V and 8 bases from J, the gap between germline ends came to 14 bases. Germline-derived CDR1 and CDR2 are SEHNR and FQNEAQ (reference sequence). The CDR3 runs to 13 residues.

The CDR3 here is CASSPRRTTAADTQYF. The CDR3 bases are TGTGCCAGTAGTCCGCGACGGACTACGGCGGCAGATACGCAGTATTTT. The V call is TRBV19, the J call TRBJ2-3; D possibly corresponds to TRBD2 (6 bases). CDR3 length equals 16 residues. Germline loops: CDR1 LNHDA, CDR2 SQIVND (reference sequence). Trimming pared 5 bases from V and 4 bases from J, leaving 19 bases between.

In this sample, this clone turned up a few times. V usage is TRBV29-1 and J usage is TRBJ2-3; perhaps TRBD1 as D (5 bases). The V end was cut by 6 bases, the J end by 1 base, with 8 bases between. The CDR3 has 12 amino acids. Germline CDR1 reads SQVTM; CDR2 reads ANQGSEA. The CDR3, as DNA: TGCAGCGTGATAGGGGGCACAGATACGCAGTATTTT. As protein: CSVIGGTDTQYF.

The rearrangement joins TRBV28 to TRBJ2-4; 11 bases align to TRBD2. Trimming removed 8 bases from V and 8 bases from J; junction bases left unmatched: 8. Per germline, CDR1 MDHEN and CDR2 SYDVKM. The CDR3 length is 14 residues. CDR3 sequence (DNA): TGTGCCAGCGGCCCCGGACTAGCGGGTGACATTCAGTACTTC. The encoded protein is CASGPGLAGDIQYF.

This rearrangement joins TRBV6-5 to TRBJ2-1; 10 bases fit TRBD2. CDR1 is MNHEY, CDR2 SVGAGI, per germline. V shed 10 bases, J shed 7 bases, and the junction held 7 bases outside the gene matches. This CDR3 region has 13 residues. CDR3 amino acids: CATASGSWNEQFF. The CDR3 DNA reads TGTGCCACCGCTAGCGGGAGTTGGAATGAGCAGTTCTTC.

The V call is TRBV15, the J call TRBJ2-7; TRBD2 is a possible D gene (6 bases). The CDR3 is 14 amino acids. The germline V gene has CDR1 LNHNV and CDR2 YYDKDF (reference sequence). V lost 3 bases and J 6 bases, leaving 15 bases between the germline ends. CDR3 DNA: TGTGCCACCAGCAGGGGGGGAGGAATAGCCGAGCAGTACTTC. It is translated as CATSRGGGIAEQYF.

The chain employs TRBV5-1 and TRBJ1-4; a weak D match, TRBD1 (6 bases). Germline CDR1 reads SGHRS; CDR2 reads YFSETQ. V shed 3 bases and J shed 4 bases, with 16 bases lying between them. This CDR3 contains 16 residues. The CDR3 DNA is TGCGCCAGCAGCTCACTTTCAGGACAGAGTAATGAAAAACTGTTTTTT. Residues: CASSSLSGQSNEKLFF.

This clone was recorded a few times. The chain links TRBV7-9 to TRBJ2-7; a weak D match, TRBD2 (5 bases). V lost 5 bases, J lost 7 bases, and 18 bases lay in between. Germline V gives CDR1 SEHNR, CDR2 FQNEAQ (reference sequence). This CDR3 has 14 amino acids. The CDR3 region is CASSAEEASGEQYF. In DNA form, the CDR3 reads TGTGCCAGCAGCGCCGAGGAGGCATCTGGGGAGCAGTACTTC. The entire variable domain, with the rest obtained from reference TRBV7-9 and TRBJ2-7, is as follows: DTGVSQNPRHKITKRGQNVTFRCDPISEHNRLYWYRQTLGQGPEFLTYFQNEAQLEKSRLLSDRFSAERPKGSFSTLEIQRTEQGDSAMYLCASSAEEASGEQYFGPGTRLTVT.

The gene calls are TRBV6-1 and TRBJ2-1, with D perhaps matching TRBD1 (5 bases). Germline CDR1 reads MNHNS; CDR2 reads SASEGT. Trimming stripped 1 base from V and 6 bases from J, with 7 bases between. The CDR3 contains 13 residues. CDR3 DNA sequence: TGTGCCAGCAGTGAAGAAAGGGGCAATGAGCAGTTCTTC. It yields the protein CASSEERGNEQFF.

The genes are TRBV7-2 and TRBJ1-2; maybe TRBD1 (6 bases). V gave up 0 bases and J gave up 1 base, with 12 bases separating them. Looked up from germline, CDR1 is SGHTA and CDR2 is FQGNSA. CDR3 size: 16 residues. CDR3 in amino acids: CASSLALGGFNYGYTF. CDR3 nucleotide sequence: TGTGCCAGCAGCTTAGCGCTTGGGGGCTTTAACTATGGCTACACCTTC.

The sample holds a few counts of this clone. The V gene is TRBV29-1, the J gene TRBJ2-3, with 10 nucleotides matching TRBD2. The CDR3 length is 17 residues. The germline CDR1 and CDR2 sequences are SQVTM and ANQGSEA. V lost 1 base to trimming and J lost 3 bases; unmatched junction nucleotides: 10. The CDR3 spells CSVEGAGGPGRTDTQYF. As DNA, the CDR3 is TGCAGCGTTGAAGGAGCGGGAGGGCCGGGGCGGACAGATACGCAGTATTTT.

The chain uses TRBV28 and TRBJ2-1; the match to TRBD2 covers 8 bases. V was clipped by 3 bases and J by 4 bases; unmatched bases: 5. The CDR3 runs to 15 residues. Germline loops: CDR1 MDHEN, CDR2 SYDVKM. The CDR3 sequence: CASSFPGLGYNEQFF. CDR3 in DNA: TGTGCCAGCAGTTTCCCGGGACTAGGGTACAATGAGCAGTTCTTC.

V gene TRBV29-1 combines with J gene TRBJ2-1, with D maybe TRBD1 (5 bases). CDR1 SQVTM and CDR2 ANQGSEA come from the germline V gene. The CDR3 spans 12 residues. V lost 4 bases and J lost 10, with 14 bases in between. This chain's CDR3 is CSVVPGPEEQFF. The DNA of the CDR3 is TGCAGCGTTGTCCCAGGGCCTGAGGAGCAGTTCTTC.

The chain carries TRBV5-1 and TRBJ1-4; 7 positions match TRBD1. The germline CDR1 and CDR2 sequences are SGHRS and YFSETQ. The CDR3 covers 15 residues. The trim removed 3 bases at V and 1 base at J, leaving 3 bases unmatched. The DNA of the CDR3 is TGCGCCAGCAGCTCCGGGGACAGAACTAATGAAAAACTGTTTTTT. Translation gives CASSSGDRTNEKLFF.

The genes are TRBV4-2 and TRBJ1-4; no clear D. In germline, CDR1 is LGHNA, CDR2 YNFKEQ. V lost 1 base, J lost 6 bases, and 12 bases lay in between. CDR3 length: 15 amino acids. As DNA, the CDR3 is TGTGCCAGCAGCCAAGGGGCTAACGGGGATGAAAAACTGTTTTTT. Amino acid sequence: CASSQGANGDEKLFF.

For this clone: The sample carries other DNA sequences with the same CDR3. V and J are TRBV5-1 and TRBJ2-1, with unresolved D. V gave up 1 base and J gave up 3 bases, with 8 bases separating them. Germline CDR1 SGHRS, CDR2 YFSETQ. This CDR3 is 14 amino acids long. CDR3 residues: CASSLPSDYNEQFF. The CDR3 DNA follows: TGCGCCAGCAGCTTGCCCAGCGACTACAATGAGCAGTTCTTC. The full variable domain, rest sourced from reference TRBV5-1 and TRBJ2-1, is KAGVTQTPRYLIKTRGQQVTLSCSPISGHRSVSWYQQTPGQGLQFLFEYFSETQRNKGNFPGRFSGRQFSNSRSEMNVSTLELGDSALYLCASSLPSDYNEQFFGPGTRLTVL.

The chain links TRBV15 to TRBJ1-5; 7 bases match TRBD1. The CDR3 spans 19 residues. CDR1 and CDR2 from the germline V gene are LNHNV and YYDKDF (reference sequence). V lost 0 bases, J lost 2 bases, and 13 bases stayed unmatched. CDR3 in amino acids: CATSRDRGVTGKGNQPQHF. CDR3 coding DNA: TGTGCCACCAGCAGAGATCGTGGCGTGACAGGGAAGGGCAATCAGCCCCAGCATTTT.

V gene TRBV27 combines with J gene TRBJ2-4; 7 bases line up with TRBD1. Unmatched junction bases numbered 20, after V lost 6 bases and J lost 6 bases. Germline CDR1 MNHEY, CDR2 SMNVEV (reference sequence). The CDR3 is 18 amino acids. CDR3 bases: TGTGCCAGCAGCCCATCAATCGCCGGCAGGGGGAGAGTAAACATTCAGTACTTC. Translating it yields CASSPSIAGRGRVNIQYF.

The genes are TRBV29-1 and TRBJ1-1, with D possibly being TRBD1 (6 bases). This CDR3 is 13 amino acids long. V lost 6 bases, J lost 4 bases, and 15 bases lay in between. CDR1 is SQVTM and CDR2 is ANQGSEA in the germline V gene. The CDR3: CSVREGGGTEAFF. DNA for the CDR3: TGCAGCGTGAGGGAGGGGGGAGGCACTGAAGCTTTCTTT.

The V gene is TRBV2, the J gene TRBJ1-4, with D unclear. The CDR3 runs to 16 residues. Trimming shortened V by 1 base and J by 0 bases, and 9 bases separated the two germline ends. Germline lookup yields CDR1 SNHLY and CDR2 FYNNEI. The CDR3 DNA follows: TGTGCCAGCAGTGAAGGGAGGGCTGCAACTAATGAAAAACTGTTTTTT. It is translated as CASSEGRAATNEKLFF. The variable domain in full, completed from reference TRBV2 and TRBJ1-4, reads EPEVTQTPSHQVTQMGQEVILRCVPISNHLYFYWYRQILGQKVEFLVSFYNNEISEKSEIFDDQFSVERPDGSNFTLKIRSTKLEDSAMYFCASSEGRAATNEKLFFGSGTQLSVL.

The chain has TRBV5-1 and TRBJ2-3; 8 bases align to TRBD1. The V segment lost 3 bases and the J segment 2 bases; nucleotides outside the gene matches: 11. CDR1 is SGHRS, CDR2 YFSETQ, per germline. The CDR3 contains 17 residues. The CDR3 is CASSWGSRGLSTDTQYF. DNA for the CDR3: TGCGCCAGCAGCTGGGGGAGCAGGGGGCTATCCACAGATACGCAGTATTTT.

V is TRBV5-8 and J is TRBJ2-7, with 9 positions matching TRBD1. V trimming: 1 base; J trimming: 5 bases; junction bases outside the gene matches: 1. Germline lookup yields CDR1 SGHTS and CDR2 YDEGEE. The CDR3 has 13 amino acids. CDR3 DNA: TGTGCCAGCAGCTTGACAGGGGGCGACGAGCAGTACTTC. The encoded protein is CASSLTGGDEQYF.

V usage is TRBV29-1 and J usage is TRBJ2-7; 11 bases are a match to TRBD2. The junction had 1 base not matched to a gene; V was cut back by 2 bases and J by 4 bases. CDR1 and CDR2 (germline): SQVTM, ANQGSEA. There are 13 residues in the CDR3. CDR3 nucleotide sequence: TGCAGCGTTGAACTAGCGGGAGGATACGAGCAGTACTTC. It is translated as CSVELAGGYEQYF.